The 22 T cell receptor beta chains in this list originate from one sample, sequenced in a study of CD8 T cells in Susac syndrome. RNA in amounts of 0.5 to 1 ug was reverse transcribed with random hexamers. Using its own MiXCR run on the immunoSEQ multiplex PCR reads, TCRdb lists one record per CDR3 protein. Of about 200,000 distinct CDR3 sequences listed, 85% to 95% are singletons. The sequenced sample consisted of CD4+ T cells from PBMCs. The origin of the receptors is a human donor in good health.

This chain's CDR3 is CASNPSTGENSPLHF. As DNA, the CDR3 is TGCGCCAGCAACCCCTCGACAGGGGAGAATTCACCCCTCCACTTT. The J gene is TRBJ1-6, the V gene TRBV5-1; 8 nucleotides line up with TRBD1. Trimming cost V 6 bases and J 7 bases; bases outside gene matches: 9. Germline lookup yields CDR1 SGHRS and CDR2 YFSETQ. CDR3 length equals 15 residues. Combining the CDR3 with reference TRBV5-1 and TRBJ1-6 gives the whole variable domain KAGVTQTPRYLIKTRGQQVTLSCSPISGHRSVSWYQQTPGQGLQFLFEYFSETQRNKGNFPGRFSGRQFSNSRSEMNVSTLELGDSALYLCASNPSTGENSPLHFGNGTRLTVT.

This sequence joins TRBV27 and TRBJ1-2; possible D gene TRBD1, 6 bases. Germline V gene data show CDR1 as MNHEY and CDR2 as SMNVEV (reference sequence). V was clipped by 4 bases and J by 7 bases, with 16 bases between them. This CDR3 has 14 residues. CDR3: CASSSTLTGIGYTF. Written as DNA, the CDR3 is TGTGCCAGCAGTTCAACCTTAACAGGGATTGGCTACACCTTC.

In nucleotides, the CDR3 is TGCGCCAGCAGCTTCGGGGCGAAAGGCTACACCTTC. Translation: CASSFGAKGYTF. The chain has TRBV4-1 and TRBJ1-2; the D gene is possibly TRBD1 (5 bases). Germline V gene lookup returns CDR1 MGHRA and CDR2 YSYEKL. This CDR3 comprises 12 residues. V was shortened by 5 bases and J by 8 bases, with 12 bases between the two germline ends.

This sequence joins TRBV30 and TRBJ2-7; unclear D gene. CDR3 size: 12 residues. The germline V gene encodes CDR1 GTSNPN and CDR2 SVGIG (reference sequence). With 0 bases removed from V and 4 bases from J, the gap between germline ends came to 7 bases. CDR3 loop: CAWSVGRYEQYV. The CDR3 DNA follows: TGTGCCTGGAGTGTGGGCCGGTACGAGCAGTACGTC.

J is TRBJ2-1 and V is TRBV20-1, with 7 bases lining up with TRBD1. Germline V CDR1 and CDR2: DFQATT, SNEGSKA (reference sequence). After removal of 4 bases from V and 9 bases from J, the junction contained 6 bases not matched to a gene. The CDR3 extends over 12 amino acids. As DNA, the CDR3 is TGCAGTGCTACACAGGGGCGGAGTGAGCAGTTCTTC. Residues: CSATQGRSEQFF.

The chain combines TRBV20-1 with TRBJ1-2; tentatively, D is TRBD1 (5 bases). Trimming left V 6 bases short and J 8 bases short, with 13 bases between. CDR3 length: 11 amino acids. Germline CDR1 reads DFQATT; CDR2 reads SNEGSKA (reference sequence). CDR3 sequence (DNA): TGCAGTGCCTCCCGGGCAGGGGGCTACACCTTC. The encoded protein is CSASRAGGYTF.

V usage is TRBV3-1 and J usage is TRBJ2-3; no firm D call. The CDR3 totals 14 residues. Trimming cost V 4 bases and J 0 bases, with 8 bases left between them. In germline, CDR1 is LGHDT, CDR2 YNNKEL (reference sequence). CDR3 region: CASSPMTSTDTQYF. The CDR3 nucleotides are TGTGCCAGCAGCCCGATGACTAGCACAGATACGCAGTATTTT.

This rearrangement joins TRBV20-1 to TRBJ2-7, with 8 bases lining up with TRBD1. V shed 0 bases, J shed 4 bases, and the junction held 5 bases outside the gene matches. In germline, CDR1 is DFQATT, CDR2 SNEGSKA (reference sequence). The CDR3 runs to 14 residues. The CDR3: CSARDGQGRYEQYF. CDR3 in DNA: TGCAGTGCTAGAGATGGACAGGGACGGTACGAGCAGTACTTC.

In this sample, this clonotype turned up a few times. The CDR3 DNA reads as TGCAGTGCCGGGACTAGCGGCACAGATACGCAGTATTTT. Protein: CSAGTSGTDTQYF. V and J are TRBV20-1 and TRBJ2-3; TRBD2 matches 10 bases. CDR1 is DFQATT, CDR2 SNEGSKA, per germline (reference sequence). This CDR3 has 13 amino acids. With V trimmed by 6 bases and J by 1 base, 1 base remained unmatched.

V usage is TRBV20-1 and J usage is TRBJ1-4; 7 nucleotides line up with TRBD1. Losses at the gene ends were 6 bases for V and 0 bases for J; bases not matched to a gene: 7. This CDR3 contains 15 residues. Germline loops: CDR1 DFQATT, CDR2 SNEGSKA (reference sequence). In nucleotides, the CDR3 is TGCAGTGCAGGGAGGACAGGCGCAACTAATGAAAAACTGTTTTTT. Translated: CSAGRTGATNEKLFF.

This sequence joins TRBV4-1 and TRBJ1-4, with D possibly being TRBD1 (5 bases). The length of the CDR3 is 16 residues. In germline, CDR1 is MGHRA, CDR2 YSYEKL. V lost 1 base, J lost 10 bases, and 19 bases lay in between. CDR3 region: CASSQGYSGSGGKLFF. The CDR3 DNA is TGCGCCAGCAGCCAAGGATATTCAGGGTCAGGTGGAAAACTGTTTTTT.

The chain is built from TRBV12-3 or TRBV12-4 and TRBJ1-5; D possibly corresponds to TRBD1 (5 bases). Trimming removed 5 bases from V and 6 bases from J, with 17 bases in between. The CDR3 has 15 amino acids. CDR3 sequence: CASSRETGGIQPQHF. The CDR3 DNA follows: TGTGCCAGCAGTCGTGAAACCGGGGGGATTCAGCCCCAGCATTTT.

This chain uses TRBV2 with TRBJ2-4; D call uncertain. The germline V gene encodes CDR1 SNHLY and CDR2 FYNNEI. There are 14 residues in the CDR3. Between the trimmed V and J ends, which lost 3 bases and 7 bases, there was a span of 13 bases. CDR3 residues: CASSDFGSLNIQYF. The CDR3 bases are TGTGCCAGCAGTGATTTCGGCTCGTTGAACATTCAGTACTTC.

The J gene is TRBJ2-7, the V gene TRBV20-1, with D perhaps TRBD2 (5 bases). This CDR3 is 13 amino acids long. The V gene lost 3 bases and the J gene lost 4 bases, with 13 bases spanning the gap. Germline lookup yields CDR1 DFQATT and CDR2 SNEGSKA (reference sequence). This CDR3 reads CSARDSRVYEQYV. The CDR3 DNA is TGCAGTGCTAGGGACTCACGGGTGTACGAGCAGTACGTC.

This chain uses TRBV12-3 or TRBV12-4 with TRBJ2-1; TRBD1 matches 7 bases. The V segment lost 3 bases and the J segment 7 bases; nucleotides outside the gene matches: 12. The CDR3 is made up of 16 amino acids. This CDR3 is CASSLGDQGVRNEQFF. CDR3 in DNA: TGTGCCAGCAGTTTGGGTGACCAGGGGGTGAGGAATGAGCAGTTCTTC.

The chain couples TRBV4-3 to TRBJ1-2; D remains unclear. This CDR3 spans 14 amino acids. Germline assignment: CDR1 LGHNA and CDR2 YSLEER. V shed 0 bases and J shed 9 bases, with 14 bases lying between them. The CDR3 coding sequence is TGCGCCAGCAGCCAAGAGTTGGGCACTGGGCGCTACACCTTC. This codes for CASSQELGTGRYTF.

This chain connects TRBV12-3 or TRBV12-4 to TRBJ1-5; D ambiguous. The CDR3 has 12 residues. Deletions cut 5 bases from V and 7 bases from J, with 9 bases between. This CDR3 is CASSQAVQPQHF. CDR3 nucleotide sequence: TGTGCCAGCAGTCAAGCCGTGCAGCCCCAGCATTTT.

This clonotype was seen a single time. This sequence joins TRBV7-6 and TRBJ2-1; TRBD1 agrees at 7 bases. Germline V gene lookup returns CDR1 SGHVS and CDR2 FNYEAQ. The CDR3 runs to 15 residues. The junction had 13 bases not matched to a gene; V was cut back by 3 bases and J by 11 bases. This CDR3 is CASSFGVTPGQKQFF. As DNA, the CDR3 is TGTGCCAGCAGCTTCGGAGTTACGCCGGGACAGAAGCAGTTCTTC.

This rearrangement joins TRBV13 to TRBJ1-2; the D is unclear. Trimming left V 7 bases short and J 7 bases short, with 19 bases between. This CDR3 region has 14 residues. Germline V gene data show CDR1 as PRHDT and CDR2 as FYEKMQ (reference sequence). Here the CDR3 reads CASMYRQVGLGYTF. The CDR3 DNA is TGTGCCAGCATGTACCGGCAGGTTGGGCTTGGCTACACCTTC. The variable domain in full, completed from reference TRBV13 and TRBJ1-2, reads AAGVIQSPRHLIKEKRETATLKCYPIPRHDTVYWYQQGPGQDPQFLISFYEKMQSDKGSIPDRFSAQQFSDYHSELNMSSLELGDSALYFCASMYRQVGLGYTFGSGTRLTVV.

V and J are TRBV12-3 or TRBV12-4 and TRBJ2-1; no definite D call. V was pared by 6 bases and J by 8 bases, with 14 bases between. The CDR3 sequence is 13 residues long. The CDR3 loop reads CASSKVPRYEQFF. In nucleotides, the CDR3 is TGTGCCAGCAGCAAAGTGCCCCGATATGAGCAGTTCTTC.

The chain recombines TRBV20-1 with TRBJ2-7; 8 nucleotides line up with TRBD1. The CDR3 has 13 residues. The germline V gene encodes CDR1 DFQATT and CDR2 SNEGSKA (reference sequence). The V and J ends lost 6 bases and 4 bases, in that order; junction bases with no gene match: 8. CDR3 protein: CSAAGTGLYEQYF. CDR3 in DNA: TGCAGTGCAGCCGGGACAGGCCTTTACGAGCAGTACTTC.

The chain couples TRBV12-3 or TRBV12-4 to TRBJ1-5; tentatively, D is TRBD1 (5 bases). Trimming left V 0 bases short and J 5 bases short, with 11 bases between. CDR3 size: 15 residues. The CDR3 reads CASSLARDGDQPQHF. CDR3 DNA: TGTGCCAGCAGTTTAGCGCGGGACGGGGATCAGCCCCAGCATTTT.